The T cell receptor beta chain under discussion was sequenced for a study of cytotoxic CD8 clonotypes in ibrutinib-treated CLL. TCRdb's table, derived via immunoSEQ multiplex PCR, lists solely in-frame clones and lacks some. The sample includes about 300,000 clones, 60% to 80% of them seen just once. This clone was recorded only once. The CDR3 is 14 residues long. The rearrangement uses TRBV21-1 and TRBJ2-7; the table calls TRBD1, which could not be checked here. TRBV21-1 corresponds to a pseudogene. This TCR was recovered from a human donor with chronic lymphocytic leukemia. Sample: PBMCs, taken at disease progression, from a patient treated with ibrutinib. CDR3 in amino acids: CASSKRQEAYEQYF. The DNA of the CDR3 is TGTGCCAGCAGCAAACGACAGGAGGCGTACGAGCAGTACTTC.